The clone carrying this TCR beta chain was seen at least ten times. V lost 1 base, J lost 0 bases, and 15 bases lay in between. Germline assignment: CDR1 SGHTA and CDR2 FQGTGA. CDR3 length: 18 residues. The source of the sample is a study of blood T cell repertoires in COVID-19. The repertoire was sequenced with immunoSEQ multiplex PCR; TCRdb's copy has only in-frame clones and lacks some. The table records 250,000 to 300,000 clones, about 86% of them present only once. Sample: peripheral blood. This sequence originates from a man of 80 years or more with acute or convalescent COVID-19. The rearrangement uses TRBV7-3 and TRBJ1-4, with D maybe TRBD1 (5 bases). This chain's CDR3 is CASSLNQVTAATNEKLFF. The CDR3 DNA sequence: TGTGCCAGCAGCTTAAATCAGGTGACAGCCGCAACTAATGAAAAACTGTTTTTT.